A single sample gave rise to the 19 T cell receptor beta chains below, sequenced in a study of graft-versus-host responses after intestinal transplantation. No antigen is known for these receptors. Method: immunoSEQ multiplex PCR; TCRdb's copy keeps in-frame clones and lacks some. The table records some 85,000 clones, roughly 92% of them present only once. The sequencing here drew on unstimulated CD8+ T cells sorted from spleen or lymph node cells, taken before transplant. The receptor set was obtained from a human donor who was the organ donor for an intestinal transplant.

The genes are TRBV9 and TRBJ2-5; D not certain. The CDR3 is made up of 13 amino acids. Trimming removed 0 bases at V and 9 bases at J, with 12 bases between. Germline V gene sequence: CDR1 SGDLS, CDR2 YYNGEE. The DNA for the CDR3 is TGTGCCAGCAGCGTAGGAAATACCGGAGCCCAGTACTTC. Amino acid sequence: CASSVGNTGAQYF.

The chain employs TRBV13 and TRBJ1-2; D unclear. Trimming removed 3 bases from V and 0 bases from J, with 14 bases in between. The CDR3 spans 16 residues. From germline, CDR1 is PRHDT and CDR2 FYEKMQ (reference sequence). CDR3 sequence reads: CASSLGVAGANYGYTF. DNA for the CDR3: TGTGCCAGCAGCTTGGGTGTAGCCGGGGCTAACTATGGCTACACCTTC.

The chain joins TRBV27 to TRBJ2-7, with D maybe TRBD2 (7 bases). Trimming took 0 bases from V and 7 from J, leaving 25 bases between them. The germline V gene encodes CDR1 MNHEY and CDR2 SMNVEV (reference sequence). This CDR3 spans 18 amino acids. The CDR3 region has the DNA TGTGCCAGCAGTTTATCGTCTGGGCGGGGGCCCACCTGGAGGGAGCAGTACTTC. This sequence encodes CASSLSSGRGPTWREQYF.

CDR3 sequence reads: CASRTEYYGYTF. The CDR3 bases are TGTGCCAGCAGGACAGAGTACTATGGCTACACCTTC. The chain couples TRBV9 to TRBJ1-2; weak D call: TRBD1 (5 bases). The CDR3 has 12 residues. Trimming cost V 5 bases and J 3 bases, with 8 bases left between them. The V gene's germline CDR1 is SGDLS and CDR2 YYNGEE.

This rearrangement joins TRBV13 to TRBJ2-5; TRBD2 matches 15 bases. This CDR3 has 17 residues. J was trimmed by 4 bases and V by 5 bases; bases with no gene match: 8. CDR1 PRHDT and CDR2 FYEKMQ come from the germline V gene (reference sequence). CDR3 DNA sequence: TGTGCCAGCAGCCCCTGGACTAGCGGGGGGGCAATAGAGACCCAGTACTTC. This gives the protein CASSPWTSGGAIETQYF.

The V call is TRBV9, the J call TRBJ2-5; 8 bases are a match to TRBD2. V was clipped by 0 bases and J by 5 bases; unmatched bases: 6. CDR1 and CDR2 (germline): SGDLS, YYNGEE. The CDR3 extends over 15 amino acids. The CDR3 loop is CASSVGPGGQETQYF. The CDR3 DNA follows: TGTGCCAGCAGCGTAGGTCCGGGGGGGCAGGAGACCCAGTACTTC.

In DNA, the CDR3 is TGCGCCAGCAGCCAACTCGGGAGTCCTTATGGAAAACTGTTTTTT. This sequence encodes CASSQLGSPYGKLFF. The chain employs TRBV4-3 and TRBJ1-4, with D unclear. CDR3 length equals 15 residues. Germline V gene sequence: CDR1 LGHNA, CDR2 YSLEER. The V gene lost 2 bases and the J gene lost 10 bases, with 17 bases spanning the gap.

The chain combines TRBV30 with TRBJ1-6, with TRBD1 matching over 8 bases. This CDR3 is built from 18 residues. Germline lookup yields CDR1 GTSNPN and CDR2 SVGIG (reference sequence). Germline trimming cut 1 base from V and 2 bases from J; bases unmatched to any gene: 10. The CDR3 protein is CAWSEAPGQAPYNSPLHF. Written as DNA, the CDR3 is TGTGCCTGGAGTGAGGCTCCGGGACAGGCCCCCTATAATTCACCCCTCCACTTT.

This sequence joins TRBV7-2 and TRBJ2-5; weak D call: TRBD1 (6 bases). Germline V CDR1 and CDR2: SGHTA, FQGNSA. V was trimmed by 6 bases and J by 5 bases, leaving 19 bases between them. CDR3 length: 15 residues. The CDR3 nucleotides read TGTGCCAGCAGTCCCAGGATGGGGGCCTGGGAGACCCAGTACTTC. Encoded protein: CASSPRMGAWETQYF.

In DNA form, the CDR3 reads TGTGCCAGCAGTGTACCACGGACAGGCGGTTCACCCCTCCACTTT. This encodes CASSVPRTGGSPLHF. The V gene is TRBV6-5, the J gene TRBJ1-6, with 7 bases aligning to TRBD1. Germline lookup yields CDR1 MNHEY and CDR2 SVGAGI. V lost 5 bases and J lost 9; bases outside the gene matches: 10. The CDR3 has 15 amino acids.

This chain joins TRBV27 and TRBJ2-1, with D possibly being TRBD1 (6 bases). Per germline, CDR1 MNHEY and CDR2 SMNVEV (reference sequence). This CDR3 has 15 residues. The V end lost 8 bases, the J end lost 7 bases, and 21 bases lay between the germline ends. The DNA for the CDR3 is TGTGCCAGCCACTGGGGGCCTGGAGCCTCGAATGAGCAGTTCTTC. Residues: CASHWGPGASNEQFF.

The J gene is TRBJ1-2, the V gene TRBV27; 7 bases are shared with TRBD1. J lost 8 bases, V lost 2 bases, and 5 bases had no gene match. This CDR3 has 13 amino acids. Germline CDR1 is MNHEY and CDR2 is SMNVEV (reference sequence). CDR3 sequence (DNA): TGTGCCAGCAGTTTAGACAGGGCCCGCGGCTACACCTTC. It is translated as CASSLDRARGYTF.

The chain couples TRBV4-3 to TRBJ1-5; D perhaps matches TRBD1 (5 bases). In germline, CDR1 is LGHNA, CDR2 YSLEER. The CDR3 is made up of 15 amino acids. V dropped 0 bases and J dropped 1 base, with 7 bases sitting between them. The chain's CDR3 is CASSQENRSNQPQHF. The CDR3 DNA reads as TGCGCCAGCAGCCAAGAGAACAGGAGCAATCAGCCCCAGCATTTT.

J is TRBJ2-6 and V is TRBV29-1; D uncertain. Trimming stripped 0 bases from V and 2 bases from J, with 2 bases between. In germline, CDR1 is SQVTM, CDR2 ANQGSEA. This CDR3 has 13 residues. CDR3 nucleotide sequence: TGCAGCGTTGAAGACACTGGGGCCAACGTCCTGACTTTC. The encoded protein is CSVEDTGANVLTF.

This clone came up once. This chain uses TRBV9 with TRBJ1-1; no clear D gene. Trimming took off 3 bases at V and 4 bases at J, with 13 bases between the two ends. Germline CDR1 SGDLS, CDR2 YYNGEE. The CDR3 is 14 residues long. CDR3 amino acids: CASSAGGMSTEAFF. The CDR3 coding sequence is TGTGCCAGCAGCGCGGGAGGGATGAGCACTGAAGCTTTCTTT.

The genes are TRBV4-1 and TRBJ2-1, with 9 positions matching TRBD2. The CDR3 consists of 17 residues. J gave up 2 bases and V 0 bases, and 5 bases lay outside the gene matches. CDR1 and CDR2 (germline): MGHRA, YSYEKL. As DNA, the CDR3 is TGCGCCAGCAGCCAAGACCCCCTAGCGGGACCCTACAATGAGCAGTTCTTC. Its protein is CASSQDPLAGPYNEQFF.

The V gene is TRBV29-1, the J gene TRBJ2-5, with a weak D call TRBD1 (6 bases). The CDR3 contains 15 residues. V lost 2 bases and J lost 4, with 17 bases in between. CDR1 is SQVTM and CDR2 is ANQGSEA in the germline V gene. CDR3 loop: CSVEPLDRWGETQYF. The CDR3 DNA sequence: TGCAGCGTTGAACCTCTTGACAGGTGGGGAGAGACCCAGTACTTC.

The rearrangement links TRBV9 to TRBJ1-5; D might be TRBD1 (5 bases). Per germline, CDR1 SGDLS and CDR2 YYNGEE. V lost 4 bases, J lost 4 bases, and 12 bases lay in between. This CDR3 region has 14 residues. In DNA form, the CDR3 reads TGTGCCAGCAGCCACGGACAAGGTAATCAGCCCCAGCATTTT. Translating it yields CASSHGQGNQPQHF.

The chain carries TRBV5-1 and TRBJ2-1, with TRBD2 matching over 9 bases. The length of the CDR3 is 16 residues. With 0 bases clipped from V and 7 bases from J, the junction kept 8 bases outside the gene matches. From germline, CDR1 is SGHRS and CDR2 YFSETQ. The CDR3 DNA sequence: TGCGCCAGCAGCTTGGCCGGGCGGGGGGGCCGGAATGAGCAGTTCTTC. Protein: CASSLAGRGGRNEQFF.